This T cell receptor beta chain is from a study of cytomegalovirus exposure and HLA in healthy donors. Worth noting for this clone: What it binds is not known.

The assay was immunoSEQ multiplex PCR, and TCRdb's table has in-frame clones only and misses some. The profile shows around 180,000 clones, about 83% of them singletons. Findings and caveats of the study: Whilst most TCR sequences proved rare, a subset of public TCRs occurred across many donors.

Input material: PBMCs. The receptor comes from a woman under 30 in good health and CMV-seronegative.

The DNA of the CDR3 is TGTGCCATCAGTGAGTCCGGACAGGGGGGAAGTGGCTACACCTTC. It yields the protein CAISESGQGGSGYTF. This chain joins TRBV10-3 and TRBJ1-2; TRBD1 matches 10 bases. The CDR3 has 15 amino acids. Losses at the gene ends were 0 bases for V and 7 bases for J; bases not matched to a gene: 5. Looked up from germline, CDR1 is ENHRY and CDR2 is SYGVKD.